This T cell receptor (beta chain) comes out of a study of long-term antiretroviral therapy in people with HIV. Before they underwent DNA extraction, samples held about 0.95-10 million cryopreserved PBMC. The libraries were made with immunoSEQ v3.0 at survey level. Generated by immunoSEQ multiplex PCR, the TCRdb table keeps only in-frame clones and is missing some. The table lists 20,000 to 25,000 clones, roughly 84% of them singletons, with 7.5% to 9.5% in the top ten. After removal of 4 bases from V and 2 bases from J, the junction contained 12 bases not matched to a gene. Germline CDR1 reads SGDLS; CDR2 reads YYNGEE. The CDR3 length is 16 residues. With respect to this clone: Antigen: not known.

Findings and limits, study-wide: Among HIV repertoires, CDR3 length ranges were narrower than those of controls.

This TCR came from a man between 18 and 29 years old with HIV. The starting material was unsorted PBMCs, obtained 0.2 years before starting antiretroviral therapy. The rearrangement uses TRBV9 and TRBJ2-7, with 7 bases matching TRBD1. The CDR3 nucleotides read TGTGCCAGCAGCCCCCACGGGGACAGCCTGCCCTACGAGCAGTACTTC. It encodes CASSPHGDSLPYEQYF.